This entry concerns a single T cell receptor (beta chain). As yet, its antigen is unknown. These data originate in a study of neoadjuvant nivolumab and ipilimumab in lung cancer. Study findings and constraints: Higher pretherapy blood TCR richness went with higher resected-tumor richness. Only two of four nivolumab-treated tumors gained richness and clonality by surgery. Compared with tumor-adjacent uninvolved lung, resected tumors showed greater richness and clonality.

Sequencing was performed with immunoSEQ multiplex PCR; in TCRdb, only in-frame clones are kept and a portion is missing. The sample lists 39,000 or so clones, 89% occurring once. The CDR3 consists of 14 residues. Germline CDR1 LGHNA, CDR2 YNFKEQ. V lost 3 bases, J lost 1 base, and 10 bases lay in between. Material: peripheral blood, obtained before neoadjuvant nivolumab, alone or with ipilimumab. This sequence was found in an adult with non-small cell lung cancer. This sequence joins TRBV4-2 and TRBJ2-7; a possible D gene is TRBD2 (5 bases). CDR3 sequence (DNA): TGTGCCAGCAGCCAGATAGGGAGTTCCTACGAGCAGTACTTC. The encoded protein is CASSQIGSSYEQYF.